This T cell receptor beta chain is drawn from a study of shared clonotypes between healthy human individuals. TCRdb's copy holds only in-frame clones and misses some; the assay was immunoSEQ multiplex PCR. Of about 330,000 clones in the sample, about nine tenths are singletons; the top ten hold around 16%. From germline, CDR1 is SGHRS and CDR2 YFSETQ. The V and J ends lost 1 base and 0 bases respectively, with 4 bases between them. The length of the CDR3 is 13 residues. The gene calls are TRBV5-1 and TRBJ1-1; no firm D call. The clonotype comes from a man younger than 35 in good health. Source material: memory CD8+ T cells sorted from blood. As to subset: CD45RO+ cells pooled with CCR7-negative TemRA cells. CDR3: CASSLFVNTEAFF. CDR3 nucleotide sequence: TGCGCCAGCAGCTTGTTTGTGAACACTGAAGCTTTCTTT.